This record covers a single TCR beta chain. The data originate from a study of blood T cell repertoires in COVID-19. Study-wide context: Sources were T cells, B-cell-depleted T cells, or PBMCs; the material itself was cDNA or gDNA.

Using immunoSEQ multiplex PCR, the repertoire was profiled, and TCRdb retains in-frame clones only, with some absent. The table has about 210,000 clones, around 82% seen once. This CDR3 region has 16 residues. Trimming removed 0 bases at V and 7 bases at J, with 15 bases between. Germline V gene lookup returns CDR1 ENHRY and CDR2 SYGVKD. This receptor was obtained from a woman in her forties with acute or convalescent COVID-19. The sample was peripheral blood. The chain links TRBV10-3 to TRBJ1-4; D possibly corresponds to TRBD1 (6 bases). The CDR3 reads CAISESTPGAREKLFF. The CDR3 bases are TGTGCCATCAGTGAGTCGACCCCAGGGGCGCGTGAAAAACTGTTTTTT.